There are many counts of the clone carrying this T cell receptor (beta chain). Its specificity is not known. This sample is part of a study of T-cell reconstitution after alpha-beta-depleted transplantation in children. General study results and limits: Reports say that about two months after transplant, the alpha-beta T cells came out of several hundred graft clones that had expanded. Surviving recipient T cells and thymic progenitors accounted for the high day-60 TCRbeta diversity observed in some patients. T cells produced anew were the main source of T-cell counts and diversity one year after transplant.

For TCRbeta, the library was prepared with unique molecular identifiers. TCRdb independently ran MiXCR on the PCR reads; one entry per CDR3 protein. The sample consists of about 980,000 distinct CDR3 sequences, roughly 29% of them appearing once. After removal of 6 bases from V and 8 bases from J, the junction contained 10 bases not matched to a gene. The CDR3 runs 14 residues. Germline V gene lookup returns CDR1 SGHTA and CDR2 FQGNSA. V gene TRBV7-2 combines with J gene TRBJ1-1, with 9 nucleotides matching TRBD1. This clonotype was sampled from a boy under two years old who had a stem cell transplant for SCID, so the T cells may come from the graft donor. Sequencing was performed on PBMCs, mostly from graft donor cells, taken 360 days after TCRalphabeta/CD19-depleted stem cell transplant. In DNA form, the CDR3 reads TGTGCCAGCAGTTATGGGACAGGGAGACGAGAAGCTTTCTTT. This encodes CASSYGTGRREAFF.